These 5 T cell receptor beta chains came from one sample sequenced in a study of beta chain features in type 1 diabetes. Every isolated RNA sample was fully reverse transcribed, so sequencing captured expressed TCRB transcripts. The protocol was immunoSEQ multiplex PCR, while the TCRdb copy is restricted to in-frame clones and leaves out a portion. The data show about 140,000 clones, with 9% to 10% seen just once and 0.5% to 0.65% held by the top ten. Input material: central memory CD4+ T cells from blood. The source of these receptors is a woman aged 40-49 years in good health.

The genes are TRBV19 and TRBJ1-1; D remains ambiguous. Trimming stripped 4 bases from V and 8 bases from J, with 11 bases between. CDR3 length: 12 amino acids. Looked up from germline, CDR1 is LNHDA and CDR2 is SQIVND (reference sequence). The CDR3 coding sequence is TGTGCCAGTAGTACCCCCCCGGGGGAAGCTTTCTTT. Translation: CASSTPPGEAFF.

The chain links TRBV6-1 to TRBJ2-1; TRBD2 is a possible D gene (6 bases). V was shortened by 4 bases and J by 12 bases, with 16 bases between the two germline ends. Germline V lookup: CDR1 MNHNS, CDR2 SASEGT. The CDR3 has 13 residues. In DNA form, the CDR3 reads TGTGCCAGCAGTGGACTTGTAAAGGGAGGGCAGTTCTTC. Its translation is CASSGLVKGGQFF.

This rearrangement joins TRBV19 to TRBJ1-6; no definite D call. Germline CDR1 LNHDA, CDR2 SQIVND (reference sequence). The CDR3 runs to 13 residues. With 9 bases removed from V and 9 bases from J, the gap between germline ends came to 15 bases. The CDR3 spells CASSQTGSSPLHF. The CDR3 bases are TGTGCCAGCTCCCAGACTGGGTCTTCACCCCTCCACTTT. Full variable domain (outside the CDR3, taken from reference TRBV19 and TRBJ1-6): DGGITQSPKYLFRKEGQNVTLSCEQNLNHDAMYWYRQDPGQGLRLIYYSQIVNDFQKGDIAEGYSVSREKKESFPLTVTSAQKNPTAFYLCASSQTGSSPLHFGNGTRLTVT.

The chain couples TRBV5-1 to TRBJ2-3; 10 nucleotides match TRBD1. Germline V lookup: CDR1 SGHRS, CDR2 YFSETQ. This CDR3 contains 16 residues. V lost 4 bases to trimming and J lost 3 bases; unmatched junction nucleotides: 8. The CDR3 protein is CASSDGTGVSTDTQYF. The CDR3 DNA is TGCGCCAGCAGCGACGGGACAGGGGTTAGTACAGATACGCAGTATTTT.

CDR3 DNA: TGTGCCAGCAGCCACCGGGACAGGGGGCGAGAGACCCAGTACTTC. Translated: CASSHRDRGRETQYF. V gene TRBV7-9 combines with J gene TRBJ2-5; TRBD1 matches at 12 bases. Germline V lookup: CDR1 SEHNR, CDR2 FQNEAQ (reference sequence). V lost 5 bases to trimming and J lost 4 bases; unmatched junction nucleotides: 5. The length of the CDR3 is 15 residues.